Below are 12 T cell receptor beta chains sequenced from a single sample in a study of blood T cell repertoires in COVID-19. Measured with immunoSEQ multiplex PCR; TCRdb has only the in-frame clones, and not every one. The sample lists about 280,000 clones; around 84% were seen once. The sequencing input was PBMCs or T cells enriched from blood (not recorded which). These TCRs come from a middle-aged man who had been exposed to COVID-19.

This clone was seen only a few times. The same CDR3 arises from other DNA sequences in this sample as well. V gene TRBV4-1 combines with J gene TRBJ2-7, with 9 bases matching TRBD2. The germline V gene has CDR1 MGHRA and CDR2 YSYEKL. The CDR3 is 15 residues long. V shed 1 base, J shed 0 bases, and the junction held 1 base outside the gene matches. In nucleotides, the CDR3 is TGCGCCAGCAGCCAAGGACTAGCGGACTCCTACGAGCAGTACTTC. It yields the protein CASSQGLADSYEQYF.

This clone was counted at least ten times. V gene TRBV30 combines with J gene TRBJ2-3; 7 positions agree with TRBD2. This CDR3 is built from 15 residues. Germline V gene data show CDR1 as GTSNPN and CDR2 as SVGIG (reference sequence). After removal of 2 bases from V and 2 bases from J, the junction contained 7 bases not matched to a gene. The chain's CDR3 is CAWSYGLVDTDTQYF. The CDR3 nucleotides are TGTGCCTGGAGTTATGGACTAGTAGACACAGATACGCAGTATTTT.

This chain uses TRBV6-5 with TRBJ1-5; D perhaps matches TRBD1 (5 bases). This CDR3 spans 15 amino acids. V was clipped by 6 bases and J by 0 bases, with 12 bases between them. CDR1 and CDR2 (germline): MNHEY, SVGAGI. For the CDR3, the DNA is TGTGCCAGCAGAATTGACAGATATAGCAATCAGCCCCAGCATTTT. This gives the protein CASRIDRYSNQPQHF.

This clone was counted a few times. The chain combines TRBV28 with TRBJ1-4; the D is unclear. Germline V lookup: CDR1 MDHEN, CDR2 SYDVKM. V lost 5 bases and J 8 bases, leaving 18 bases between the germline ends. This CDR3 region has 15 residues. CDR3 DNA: TGTGCCAGCAGTCCCCCGACGGCGGGTAGCGAAAAACTGTTTTTT. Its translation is CASSPPTAGSEKLFF.

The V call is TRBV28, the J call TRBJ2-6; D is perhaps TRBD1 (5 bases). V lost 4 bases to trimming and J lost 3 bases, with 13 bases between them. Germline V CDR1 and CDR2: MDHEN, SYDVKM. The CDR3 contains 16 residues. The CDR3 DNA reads TGTGCCAGCAGTTCCGGACAATCTATTGGGGCCAACGTCCTGACTTTC. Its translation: CASSSGQSIGANVLTF.

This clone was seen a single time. The CDR3 DNA reads TGTGCCTCGACAGGGAACACCGGGGAGCTGTTTTTT. Amino acid sequence: CASTGNTGELFF. This sequence joins TRBV30 and TRBJ2-2, with D perhaps matching TRBD1 (6 bases). From germline, CDR1 is GTSNPN and CDR2 SVGIG (reference sequence). The CDR3 runs to 12 residues. Trimming removed 7 bases from V and 1 base from J, with 7 bases in between.

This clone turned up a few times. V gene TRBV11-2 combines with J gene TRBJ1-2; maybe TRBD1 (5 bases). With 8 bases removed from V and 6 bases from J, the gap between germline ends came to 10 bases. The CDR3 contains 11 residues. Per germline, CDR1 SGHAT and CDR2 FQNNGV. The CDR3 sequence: CASSGGDGYTF. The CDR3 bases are TGTGCCAGCTCTGGGGGGGATGGCTACACCTTC.

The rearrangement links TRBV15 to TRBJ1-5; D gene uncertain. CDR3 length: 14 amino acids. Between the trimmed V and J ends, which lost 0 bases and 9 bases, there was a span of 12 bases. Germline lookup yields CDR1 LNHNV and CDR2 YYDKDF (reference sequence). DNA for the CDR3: TGTGCCACCAGCAGAGACCCAAACGGTTGGCCCCAGCATTTT. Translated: CATSRDPNGWPQHF.

In nucleotides, the CDR3 is TGTGCCAGCTCCTACCAGGGCGACTATGGCTACACCTTC. Translating it yields CASSYQGDYGYTF. The rearrangement joins TRBV18 to TRBJ1-2; possibly TRBD1 for D (5 bases). The length of the CDR3 is 13 residues. V was shortened by 6 bases and J by 3 bases, with 11 bases between the two germline ends. Germline loops: CDR1 KGHSH, CDR2 LQKENI.

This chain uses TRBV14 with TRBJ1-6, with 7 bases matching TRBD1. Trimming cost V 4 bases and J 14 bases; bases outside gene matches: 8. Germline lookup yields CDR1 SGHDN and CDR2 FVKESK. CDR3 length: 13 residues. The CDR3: CASSLSGTESLHF. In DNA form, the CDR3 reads TGTGCCAGCAGCCTCTCCGGGACAGAATCCCTCCACTTT.

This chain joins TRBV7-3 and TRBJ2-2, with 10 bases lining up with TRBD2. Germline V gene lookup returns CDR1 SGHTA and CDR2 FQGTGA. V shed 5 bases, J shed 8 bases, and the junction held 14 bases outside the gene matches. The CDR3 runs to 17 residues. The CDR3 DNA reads TGTGCCAGCAGCCAAGGGGCCCTAGCGGGAGCGAGTGGGGAGCTGTTTTTT. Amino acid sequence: CASSQGALAGASGELFF.

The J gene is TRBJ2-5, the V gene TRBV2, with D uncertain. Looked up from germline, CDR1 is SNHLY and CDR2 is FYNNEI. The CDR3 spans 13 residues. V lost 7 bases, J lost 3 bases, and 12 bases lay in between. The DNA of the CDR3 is TGTGCCAGCAACATGCGGATCGAAGAGACCCAGTACTTC. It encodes CASNMRIEETQYF.